A single sample gave rise to the 9 T cell receptor beta chains below, sequenced in a study of cytomegalovirus exposure and HLA in healthy donors. 13 Jbeta primers and 60 Vbeta primers were used for the PCR. The protocol was immunoSEQ multiplex PCR, while the TCRdb copy is restricted to in-frame clones and leaves out a portion. The sample includes around 100,000 clones, roughly 77% seen only once; the top ten take approximately 10%. What was sequenced was PBMCs. These receptors were obtained from a woman aged 18 to 35 in good health and CMV-seropositive.

The chain is built from TRBV7-2 and TRBJ2-7; D is unclear. The CDR3 runs 12 residues. The germline V and J ends were trimmed by 6 bases and 6 bases, with 12 bases remaining between them. The germline gives CDR1 SGHTA, CDR2 FQGNSA. The CDR3 is CASSSLVGEQYF. Here the CDR3 DNA reads TGTGCCAGCAGTTCTTTAGTTGGCGAGCAGTACTTC.

The chain combines TRBV29-1 with TRBJ1-3, with TRBD1 matching over 11 bases. Germline V gene data show CDR1 as SQVTM and CDR2 as ANQGSEA. V shed 5 bases and J 0 bases; nucleotides not matched to a gene: 3. The CDR3 covers 15 residues. The CDR3 here is CSVSGTGGSGNTIYF. CDR3 DNA sequence: TGCAGCGTTAGTGGGACAGGGGGCTCTGGAAACACCATATATTTT.

This clone was counted only a few times. V and J are TRBV21-1 and TRBJ2-2; the table's D call TRBD2 went unverified against the DNA. TRBV21-1 is designated a pseudogene. CDR3 size: 22 residues. The CDR3 DNA sequence: TGTGCCAGCAGCAAAGAGGGCCCTGGGAGTCCCAGCGGGGGGGCGACCACCGGGGAGCTGTTTTTT. Its protein product is CASSKEGPGSPSGGATTGELFF.

The genes are TRBV15 and TRBJ2-7; TRBD2 might be the D (6 bases). V was pared by 8 bases and J by 4 bases, with 15 bases between. This CDR3 has 13 amino acids. The germline V gene encodes CDR1 LNHNV and CDR2 YYDKDF (reference sequence). DNA of the CDR3: TGTGCCACCGCGGTAATGGGGGGATACGAGCAGTACTTC. It translates to CATAVMGGYEQYF. The full variable domain, in which reference TRBV15 and TRBJ2-7 provide the parts outside the CDR3, is DAMVIQNPRYQVTQFGKPVTLSCSQTLNHNVMYWYQQKSSQAPKLLFHYYDKDFNNEADTPDNFQSRRPNTSFCFLDIRSPGLGDTAMYLCATAVMGGYEQYFGPGTRLTVT.

The V and J genes are TRBV21-1 and TRBJ1-2; the D call in the table, TRBD1, was not verified against the DNA. TRBV21-1 is marked as a pseudogene. The CDR3 has 16 amino acids. The CDR3 protein is CASSEPGQGPPYGYTF. The CDR3 DNA reads TGTGCCAGCAGCGAACCGGGACAGGGGCCCCCCTATGGCTACACCTTC.

This chain links TRBV10-3 with TRBJ2-1, with 14 bases aligning to TRBD2. The CDR3 loop spans 17 amino acids. Germline-derived CDR1 and CDR2 are ENHRY and SYGVKD. Losses at the gene ends were 4 bases for V and 8 bases for J; bases not matched to a gene: 10. The CDR3 region is CAISAVEGLAGVDEQFF. Here the CDR3 DNA reads TGTGCCATCAGTGCGGTTGAGGGACTAGCGGGAGTGGATGAGCAGTTCTTC.

The rearrangement joins TRBV13 to TRBJ1-1, with D possibly being TRBD1 (6 bases). Between the trimmed V and J ends, which lost 2 bases and 0 bases, there was a span of 16 bases. CDR1 PRHDT and CDR2 FYEKMQ come from the germline V gene (reference sequence). This CDR3 spans 17 amino acids. The CDR3 DNA is TGTGCCAGCAGCTTAAATATACGGCAGGGGCTGAACACTGAAGCTTTCTTT. Protein product: CASSLNIRQGLNTEAFF.

The chain joins TRBV9 to TRBJ2-1; D remains ambiguous. V lost 5 bases to trimming and J lost 7 bases, with 16 bases between them. The CDR3 extends over 14 amino acids. The germline V gene has CDR1 SGDLS and CDR2 YYNGEE. DNA for the CDR3: TGTGCCAGCAGTCTTCTACCCAACGGGAATGAGCAGTTCTTC. Protein product: CASSLLPNGNEQFF.

The chain employs TRBV27 and TRBJ2-7, with D possibly being TRBD2 (6 bases). The germline V and J ends were trimmed by 6 bases and 3 bases, with 18 bases remaining between them. Germline V CDR1 and CDR2: MNHEY, SMNVEV (reference sequence). This CDR3 spans 15 amino acids. The CDR3 DNA reads TGTGCCAGCAGGGCCGCCGGCGGGATCGGCTACGAGCAGTACTTC. This translates into CASRAAGGIGYEQYF.